This T cell receptor beta chain was captured by sequencing in a study of CD8+ T cells in alopecia areata. Treatment reported: oral pan-JAK inhibitor, 5-10 mg twice daily. V shed 5 bases, J shed 4 bases, and the junction held 5 bases outside the gene matches. Germline V lookup: CDR1 SGHTA, CDR2 FQGNSA. The CDR3 sequence is 15 residues long. cDNA prepared by RNA extraction and subsequent reverse transcription served as the template for sequencing. This table comes from immunoSEQ multiplex PCR, and its TCRdb copy is limited to in-frame clones, with some not included. This sample carries around 86,000 clones, 70% to 80% of them seen once, and the ten largest clones take 17%. This clone was seen a few times.

Material: CD8+ T cells sorted from blood, obtained at approximately week 45, from a patient treated with tofacitinib. This sequence joins TRBV7-2 and TRBJ2-3; 11 bases agree with TRBD2. This clonotype was sampled from a human donor with alopecia areata. The CDR3 loop is CASSPSGGRPDTQYF. In DNA, the CDR3 is TGTGCCAGCAGCCCTAGCGGGGGGCGTCCAGATACGCAGTATTTT. Based on the CDR3 plus reference TRBV7-2 and TRBJ2-3, the full variable domain is GAGVSQSPSNKVTEKGKDVELRCDPISGHTALYWYRQSLGQGLEFLIYFQGNSAPDKSGLPSDRFSAERTGGSVSTLTIQRTQQEDSAVYLCASSPSGGRPDTQYFGPGTRLTVL.